The 21 T cell receptor beta chains given below trace back to one sample, sequenced in a study of T-cell memory formation after mild COVID-19. TCRdb ran MiXCR on the 5' RACE reads and lists one entry per CDR3 protein. The repertoire holds about 320,000 distinct CDR3 sequences, with approximately 14% as singletons. Sequencing input: PBMCs or a T cell subset sorted from them (not recorded which). These receptors were collected from a man in his late teens or twenties who had mild COVID-19 (a few samples of this study predate the infection). Cell type and time point are not known.

This clonotype was recorded once. The chain recombines TRBV9 with TRBJ1-1; 8 bases fit TRBD1. There are 12 residues in the CDR3. Trimming took 2 bases from V and 10 from J; bases not matched to a gene: 4. In germline, CDR1 is SGDLS, CDR2 YYNGEE. The CDR3 DNA reads TGTGCCAGCAGCGTCGCAGGGGGCGTAGCTTTCTTT. Its translation is CASSVAGGVAFF.

This chain links TRBV5-1 with TRBJ2-3; 14 nucleotides match TRBD2. Germline V gene lookup returns CDR1 SGHRS and CDR2 YFSETQ. J was trimmed by 2 bases and V by 0 bases; bases with no gene match: 2. This CDR3 is built from 17 residues. The CDR3: CASSLGTSGGYTDTQYF. The CDR3 nucleotides read TGCGCCAGCAGCTTGGGGACTAGCGGGGGGTACACAGATACGCAGTATTTT.

This clonotype was counted ten times or more. This chain connects TRBV7-2 to TRBJ2-2; no clear D. The V and J ends lost 4 bases and 3 bases respectively, with 18 bases between them. The CDR3 length is 17 residues. Germline loops: CDR1 SGHTA, CDR2 FQGNSA. The CDR3 region is CASSSREGRTYTGELFF. The CDR3 nucleotides read TGTGCCAGCAGCTCCCGTGAAGGGCGGACGTACACCGGGGAGCTGTTTTTT.

The chain employs TRBV5-1 and TRBJ1-2; D is unclear. Trimming cost V 3 bases and J 6 bases, with 12 bases left between them. This CDR3 has 13 residues. The germline CDR1 and CDR2 sequences are SGHRS and YFSETQ. The CDR3 coding sequence is TGCGCCAGCAGCTCGGAGAGGAGGGATGGCTACACCTTC. Its protein product is CASSSERRDGYTF.

This clonotype was seen a handful of times. J is TRBJ2-2 and V is TRBV15; no firm D call. Between the trimmed V and J ends, which lost 1 base and 6 bases, there was a span of 6 bases. Germline V gives CDR1 LNHNV, CDR2 YYDKDF (reference sequence). The CDR3 runs 13 residues. The CDR3 is CATSRASAGELFF. CDR3 nucleotides: TGTGCCACCAGCAGAGCTTCGGCCGGGGAGCTGTTTTTT.

The chain combines TRBV5-1 with TRBJ2-7, with 11 bases that match TRBD1. This CDR3 has 15 amino acids. With V trimmed by 4 bases and J by 6 bases, 9 bases remained unmatched. Germline V gene sequence: CDR1 SGHRS, CDR2 YFSETQ. CDR3: CASSPVGGTGGEQYF. The DNA of the CDR3 is TGCGCCAGCAGCCCGGTAGGTGGGACAGGGGGCGAGCAGTACTTC.

This clonotype was seen ten or more times. This chain uses TRBV20-1 with TRBJ1-5, with 7 bases fitting TRBD1. Trimming cost V 4 bases and J 6 bases; bases outside gene matches: 6. Germline V CDR1 and CDR2: DFQATT, SNEGSKA (reference sequence). The CDR3 spans 13 residues. CDR3 loop: CSANTGVGQPQHF. The CDR3 nucleotides read TGCAGTGCTAATACAGGGGTGGGTCAGCCCCAGCATTTT.

This clonotype showed up many times. The chain recombines TRBV27 with TRBJ2-1; 10 nucleotides align to TRBD2. Trimming removed 2 bases from V and 3 bases from J; junction bases left unmatched: 1. The germline CDR1 and CDR2 sequences are MNHEY and SMNVEV (reference sequence). There are 15 residues in the CDR3. CDR3 residues: CASSLSGGDYNEQFF. The CDR3 region has the DNA TGTGCCAGCAGTTTAAGCGGGGGGGACTACAATGAGCAGTTCTTC.

This clonotype came up many times. This chain uses TRBV13 with TRBJ2-3, with D possibly TRBD2 on 5 matching bases. Trimming removed 5 bases from V and 2 bases from J, with 17 bases in between. The germline V gene encodes CDR1 PRHDT and CDR2 FYEKMQ (reference sequence). This CDR3 is 16 amino acids long. The CDR3 nucleotides read TGTGCCAGCAGCCCCCTCCGGGAAACCACCACAGATACGCAGTATTTT. Amino acids: CASSPLRETTTDTQYF.

The chain joins TRBV12-3 or TRBV12-4 to TRBJ2-3; tentatively, D is TRBD2 (5 bases). V lost 6 bases and J lost 8, with 15 bases in between. CDR3 length: 13 amino acids. The CDR3 protein is CASSRTEGGTQYF. CDR3 sequence (DNA): TGTGCCAGCAGCCGAACGGAAGGAGGTACGCAGTATTTT.

This clonotype was found a few times. The chain carries TRBV6-5 and TRBJ1-1, with D perhaps matching TRBD1 (5 bases). V was pared by 7 bases and J by 6 bases, with 9 bases between. The CDR3 is 11 residues long. Germline V gene lookup returns CDR1 MNHEY and CDR2 SVGAGI. The CDR3 bases are TGTGCCAGCACCTCAGGGCCTGAAGCTTTCTTT. It yields the protein CASTSGPEAFF.

The chain uses TRBV11-2 and TRBJ2-7, with D perhaps matching TRBD2 (6 bases). The germline V and J ends were trimmed by 3 bases and 3 bases, with 9 bases remaining between them. Germline V gene data show CDR1 as SGHAT and CDR2 as FQNNGV. CDR3 length equals 13 residues. The CDR3 DNA reads as TGTGCCAGCAGCTTCGGACTAAACTACGAGCAGTACTTC. Translation gives CASSFGLNYEQYF.

In this sample, this clonotype turned up a few times. The chain joins TRBV18 to TRBJ1-1; possibly TRBD1 for D (6 bases). Trimming shortened V by 10 bases and J by 3 bases, and 15 bases separated the two germline ends. Germline V gene data show CDR1 as KGHSH and CDR2 as LQKENI. The CDR3 covers 13 residues. CDR3 bases: TGTGCCAACGCCGAGGACAGACACACTGAAGCTTTCTTT. Protein product: CANAEDRHTEAFF.

This chain connects TRBV7-9 to TRBJ1-4, with D uncertain. V was shortened by 3 bases and J by 0 bases, with 11 bases between the two germline ends. CDR3 length: 16 residues. Germline V gives CDR1 SEHNR, CDR2 FQNEAQ (reference sequence). The CDR3, as DNA: TGTGCCAGCAGCTTTTCGGTCCTCGCAACTAATGAAAAACTGTTTTTT. Its protein product is CASSFSVLATNEKLFF.

This clonotype was detected a few times. The genes are TRBV6-5 and TRBJ1-1; TRBD1 might be the D (6 bases). This CDR3 spans 15 amino acids. Germline V lookup: CDR1 MNHEY, CDR2 SVGAGI. With 5 bases removed from V and 0 bases from J, the gap between germline ends came to 13 bases. DNA of the CDR3: TGTGCCAGCAGTAAAGGGGGGACCATGAACACTGAAGCTTTCTTT. Residues: CASSKGGTMNTEAFF.

The V gene is TRBV28, the J gene TRBJ2-4; 9 bases agree with TRBD1. The germline CDR1 and CDR2 sequences are MDHEN and SYDVKM. The CDR3 is made up of 19 amino acids. Unmatched junction bases numbered 17, after V lost 5 bases and J lost 3 bases. In DNA form, the CDR3 reads TGTGCCAGCAGTCCCGGGACAGGGAGAATATTTTGGGTCAAAAACATTCAGTACTTC. This encodes CASSPGTGRIFWVKNIQYF.

CDR3 DNA: TGTGCCAGCAGATACACAGGGGGCCTTTATAATTCACCCCTCCACTTT. It is translated as CASRYTGGLYNSPLHF. V usage is TRBV6-5 and J usage is TRBJ1-6; 9 bases align to TRBD1. CDR3 length: 16 residues. The J segment lost 4 bases and the V segment lost 6 bases, leaving 7 bases of the junction unmatched. Germline V gene data show CDR1 as MNHEY and CDR2 as SVGAGI.

This chain joins TRBV19 and TRBJ2-7; perhaps TRBD2 as D (5 bases). The CDR3 totals 14 residues. The germline V and J ends were trimmed by 3 bases and 5 bases, with 14 bases remaining between them. Germline lookup yields CDR1 LNHDA and CDR2 SQIVND (reference sequence). This chain's CDR3 is CASSMAAGLNEQYF. The CDR3 region has the DNA TGTGCCAGTAGTATGGCAGCAGGACTGAACGAGCAGTACTTC. The full variable domain, its missing parts supplied by reference TRBV19 and TRBJ2-7, is DGGITQSPKYLFRKEGQNVTLSCEQNLNHDAMYWYRQDPGQGLRLIYYSQIVNDFQKGDIAEGYSVSREKKESFPLTVTSAQKNPTAFYLCASSMAAGLNEQYFGPGTRLTVT.

The rearrangement uses TRBV6-1 and TRBJ1-6; perhaps TRBD1 as D (6 bases). Germline CDR1 MNHNS, CDR2 SASEGT. The CDR3 contains 13 residues. Trimming took off 5 bases at V and 13 bases at J, with 15 bases between the two ends. CDR3 amino acids: CASSTGTQVPLHF. The CDR3 DNA follows: TGTGCCAGCAGTACCGGGACACAAGTCCCCCTCCACTTT.

This CDR3 reads CASSLSGGGEKLFF. CDR3 sequence (DNA): TGTGCCAGCAGCTTATCGGGGGGAGGAGAAAAACTGTTTTTT. The chain links TRBV7-9 to TRBJ1-4; D might be TRBD1 (5 bases). CDR1 SEHNR and CDR2 FQNEAQ come from the germline V gene (reference sequence). V lost 2 bases to trimming and J lost 8 bases, with 12 bases between them. This CDR3 is 14 amino acids long.

V usage is TRBV19 and J usage is TRBJ2-5; D is uncertain. V lost 3 bases and J 4 bases, leaving 12 bases between the germline ends. From germline, CDR1 is LNHDA and CDR2 SQIVND (reference sequence). The CDR3 covers 14 residues. The CDR3 region has the DNA TGTGCCAGTAGTATGTGTGGGCAGATAGAGACCCAGTACTTC. Its protein product is CASSMCGQIETQYF.